Below, one TCR beta chain is given with its context. It was with 60 Vbeta and 13 Jbeta primers that the PCR ran. TCRdb's copy holds only in-frame clones and misses some; the assay was immunoSEQ multiplex PCR. The sample has around 130,000 clones, roughly 74% seen once. Among the donors, all were healthy bone marrow donors. The source of the sample is a study of cytomegalovirus exposure and HLA in healthy donors. V was trimmed by 1 base and J by 3 bases, leaving 11 bases between them. CDR1 and CDR2 from the germline V gene are SGHDT and YYEEEE. The CDR3 loop spans 14 amino acids. The origin of this receptor is a man between 40 and 49 years old in good health and CMV-seropositive. Sequencing was performed on PBMCs. The chain has TRBV5-6 and TRBJ2-7; unclear D gene. CDR3 nucleotides: TGTGCCAGCAGCTTGACCCCGGCAGGCTACGAGCAGTACTTC. It specifies CASSLTPAGYEQYF.